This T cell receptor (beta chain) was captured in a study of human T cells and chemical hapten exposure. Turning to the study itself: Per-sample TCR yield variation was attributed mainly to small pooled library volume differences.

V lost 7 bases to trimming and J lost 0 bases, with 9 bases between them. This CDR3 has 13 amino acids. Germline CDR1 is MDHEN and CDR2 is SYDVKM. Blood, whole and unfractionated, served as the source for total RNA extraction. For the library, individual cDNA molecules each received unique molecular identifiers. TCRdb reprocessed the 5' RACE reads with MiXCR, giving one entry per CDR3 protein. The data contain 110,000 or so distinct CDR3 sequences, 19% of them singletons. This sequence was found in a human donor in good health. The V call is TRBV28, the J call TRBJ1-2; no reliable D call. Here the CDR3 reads CASTDGPNYGYTF. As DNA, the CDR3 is TGTGCCAGCACGGACGGGCCTAACTATGGCTACACCTTC.